This T cell receptor beta chain was retrieved from a study of regulatory T cells. In germline, CDR1 is SGHRS, CDR2 YFSETQ. V gave up 0 bases and J gave up 1 base, with 10 bases separating them. This CDR3 contains 15 residues. Findings and limits, study-wide: In CD3G-deficient patients, conventional CD4+ T cells were enriched for hydrophobic CDR3 residues at positions 6 and 7.

Patients aged 2 to 39 years had fewer naive and more memory CD4+ and CD8+ T cells. Note on this clone: What it recognizes is unknown.

Amplification used 52 TRBV primers and 13 TRBJ primers. Here immunoSEQ multiplex PCR was the method, and the copy in TCRdb shows in-frame clones only, minus some. The data show more than 15,000 clones, around 84% seen once. The source is a person aged 25 to 45 with CD3G deficiency. The chain is built from TRBV5-1 and TRBJ1-1; D is perhaps TRBD1 (5 bases). The sample consisted of conventional CD4+ T cells sorted from blood. CDR3 coding DNA: TGCGCCAGCAGCTTGGGCAACAGGCCGAACACTGAAGCTTTCTTT. This codes for CASSLGNRPNTEAFF.